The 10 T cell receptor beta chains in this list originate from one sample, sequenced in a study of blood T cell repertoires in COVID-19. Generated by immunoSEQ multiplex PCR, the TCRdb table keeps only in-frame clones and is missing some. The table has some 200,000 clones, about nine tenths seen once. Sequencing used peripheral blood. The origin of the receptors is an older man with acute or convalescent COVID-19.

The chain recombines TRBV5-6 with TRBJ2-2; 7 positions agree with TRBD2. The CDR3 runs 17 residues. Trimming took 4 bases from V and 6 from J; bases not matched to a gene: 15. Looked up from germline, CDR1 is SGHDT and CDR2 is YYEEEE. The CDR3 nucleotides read TGTGCCAGCAGCCGGGGGGAGAGGCTCTGGGAATCCGGGGAGCTGTTTTTT. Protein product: CASSRGERLWESGELFF.

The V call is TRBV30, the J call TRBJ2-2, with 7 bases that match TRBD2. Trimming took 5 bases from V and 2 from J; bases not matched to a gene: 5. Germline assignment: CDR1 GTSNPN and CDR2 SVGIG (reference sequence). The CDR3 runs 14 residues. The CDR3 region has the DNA TGTGCCTGGCAGGGAGGGCTTAACACCGGGGAGCTGTTTTTT. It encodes CAWQGGLNTGELFF.

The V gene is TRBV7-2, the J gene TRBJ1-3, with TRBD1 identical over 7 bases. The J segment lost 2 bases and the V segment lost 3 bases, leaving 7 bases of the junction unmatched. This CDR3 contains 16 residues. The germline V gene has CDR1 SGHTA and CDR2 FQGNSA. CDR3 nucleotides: TGTGCCAGCAGCTTGCGAGCAGGGGGAACTGGAAACACCATATATTTT. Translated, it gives CASSLRAGGTGNTIYF.

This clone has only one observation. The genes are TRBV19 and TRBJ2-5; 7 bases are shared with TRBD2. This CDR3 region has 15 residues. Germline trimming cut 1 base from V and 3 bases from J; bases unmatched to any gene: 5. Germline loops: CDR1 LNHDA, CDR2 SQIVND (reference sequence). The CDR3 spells CASSIARTREETQYF. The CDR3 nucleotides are TGTGCCAGTAGTATAGCCCGGACTAGGGAAGAGACCCAGTACTTC.

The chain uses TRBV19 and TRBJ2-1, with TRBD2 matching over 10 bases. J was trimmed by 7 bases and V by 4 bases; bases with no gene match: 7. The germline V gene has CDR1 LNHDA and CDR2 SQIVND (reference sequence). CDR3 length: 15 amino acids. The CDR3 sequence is CASSTSGLAWNEQFF. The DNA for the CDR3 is TGTGCCAGTAGTACTTCGGGACTAGCGTGGAATGAGCAGTTCTTC.

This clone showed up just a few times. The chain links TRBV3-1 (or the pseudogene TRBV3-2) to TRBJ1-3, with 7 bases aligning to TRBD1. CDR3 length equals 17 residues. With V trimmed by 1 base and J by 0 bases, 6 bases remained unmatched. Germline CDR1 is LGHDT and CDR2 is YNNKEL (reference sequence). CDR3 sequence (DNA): TGTGCCAGCAGCCAAGCTAGGACAGGCGACTCTGGAAACACCATATATTTT. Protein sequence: CASSQARTGDSGNTIYF.

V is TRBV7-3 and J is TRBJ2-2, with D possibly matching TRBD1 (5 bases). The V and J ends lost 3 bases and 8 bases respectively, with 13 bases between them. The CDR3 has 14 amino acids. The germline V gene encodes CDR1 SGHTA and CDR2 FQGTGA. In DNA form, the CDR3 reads TGTGCCAGCAGCTTGGGGCCAGGGTCTGGGGAGCTGTTTTTT. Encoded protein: CASSLGPGSGELFF. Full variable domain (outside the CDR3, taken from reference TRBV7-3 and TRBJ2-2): GAGVSQTPSNKVTEKGKYVELRCDPISGHTALYWYRQSLGQGPEFLIYFQGTGAADDSGLPNDRFFAVRPEGSVSTLKIQRTERGDSAVYLCASSLGPGSGELFFGEGSRLTVL.

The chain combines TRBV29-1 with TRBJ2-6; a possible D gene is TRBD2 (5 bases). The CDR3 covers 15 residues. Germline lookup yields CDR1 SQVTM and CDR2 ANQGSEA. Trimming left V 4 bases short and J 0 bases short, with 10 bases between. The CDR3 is CSVVGEHSGANVLTF. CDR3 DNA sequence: TGCAGCGTTGTCGGGGAACACTCTGGGGCCAACGTCCTGACTTTC.

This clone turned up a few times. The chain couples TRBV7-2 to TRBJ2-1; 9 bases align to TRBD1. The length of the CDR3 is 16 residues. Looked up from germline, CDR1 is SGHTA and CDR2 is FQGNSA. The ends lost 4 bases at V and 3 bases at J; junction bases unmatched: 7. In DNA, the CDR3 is TGTGCCAGCAGCTCATCGACAGGGGGGCTCTACAATGAGCAGTTCTTC. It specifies CASSSSTGGLYNEQFF.

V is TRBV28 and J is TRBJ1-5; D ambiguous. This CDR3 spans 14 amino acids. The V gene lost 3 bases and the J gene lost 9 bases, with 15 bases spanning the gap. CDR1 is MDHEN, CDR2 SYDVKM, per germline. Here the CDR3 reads CASSFSLRERPQHF. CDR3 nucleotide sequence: TGTGCCAGCAGTTTCTCGCTTAGGGAGCGGCCCCAGCATTTT.